The next 5 T cell receptor beta chains were all read from a single sample in a study of cytomegalovirus exposure and HLA in healthy donors. It was with 60 Vbeta and 13 Jbeta primers that the PCR ran. Measured with immunoSEQ multiplex PCR; TCRdb has only the in-frame clones, and not every one. This table holds 200,000 to 250,000 clones, over 75% found once. The source material was PBMCs. These receptors originate from a human donor in good health.

The gene calls are TRBV2 and TRBJ1-1; TRBD1 is a possible D gene (5 bases). This CDR3 has 13 residues. The V gene's germline CDR1 is SNHLY and CDR2 FYNNEI. The V end lost 5 bases, the J end lost 2 bases, and 9 bases lay between the germline ends. CDR3 DNA sequence: TGTGCCAGCAGTACAGGTACCAACACTGAAGCTTTCTTT. It is translated as CASSTGTNTEAFF.

V is TRBV28 and J is TRBJ1-2, with 8 bases that match TRBD1. V lost 2 bases and J lost 7; bases outside the gene matches: 9. From germline, CDR1 is MDHEN and CDR2 SYDVKM. CDR3 size: 15 residues. CDR3 coding DNA: TGTGCCAGCAGTTTAGCCCTCCAGGGGGCGCGTGGCTACACCTTC. Translating it yields CASSLALQGARGYTF.

V gene TRBV10-3 combines with J gene TRBJ2-5, with D possibly TRBD1 on 6 matching bases. CDR1 and CDR2 (germline): ENHRY, SYGVKD. This CDR3 contains 14 residues. V dropped 6 bases and J dropped 0 bases, with 11 bases sitting between them. CDR3 sequence: CAISWDNYQETQYF. Written as DNA, the CDR3 is TGTGCCATCAGCTGGGACAACTACCAAGAGACCCAGTACTTC.

The genes are TRBV6-1 and TRBJ1-2; D remains ambiguous. Trimming removed 4 bases from V and 5 bases from J, with 8 bases in between. The CDR3 totals 12 residues. Germline loops: CDR1 MNHNS, CDR2 SASEGT. The chain's CDR3 is CASSVAGYGYTF. The CDR3 bases are TGTGCCAGCAGTGTGGCGGGATATGGCTACACCTTC.

The chain combines TRBV7-9 with TRBJ1-4; possible D gene TRBD1, 5 bases. Per germline, CDR1 SEHNR and CDR2 FQNEAQ (reference sequence). The CDR3 extends over 14 amino acids. Trimming removed 5 bases from V and 6 bases from J, with 13 bases in between. CDR3 loop: CASSLAGGDEKLFF. The CDR3 DNA sequence: TGTGCCAGCAGCCTCGCGGGGGGGGATGAAAAACTGTTTTTT. Full variable domain (missing parts from reference TRBV7-9 and TRBJ1-4): DTGVSQNPRHKITKRGQNVTFRCDPISEHNRLYWYRQTLGQGPEFLTYFQNEAQLEKSRLLSDRFSAERPKGSFSTLEIQRTEQGDSAMYLCASSLAGGDEKLFFGSGTQLSVL.